Presented here are 28 T cell receptor beta chains from one specimen sequenced in a study of blood T cells in healthy people across ages. Together with a sample-barcoded 5' primer, a J-beta primer mix was included in a second PCR lasting roughly 6 to 12 cycles. TCRdb ran MiXCR on the 5' RACE reads and lists one entry per CDR3 protein. The top ten hold roughly 37% of the sample, which has 700,000 to 900,000 distinct CDR3 sequences, 53% seen once. The sequencing input was blood. The source is a man of 80 years or more in good health.

The gene calls are TRBV7-2 and TRBJ2-6; 8 positions agree with TRBD2. CDR1 is SGHTA and CDR2 is FQGNSA in the germline V gene. V shed 1 base and J 3 bases; nucleotides not matched to a gene: 8. This CDR3 has 18 residues. The CDR3: CASSLVPAGVVGANVLTF. The CDR3 DNA follows: TGTGCCAGCAGCTTAGTTCCAGCGGGAGTTGTTGGGGCCAACGTCCTGACTTTC.

This clonotype was seen a few times. The V call is TRBV5-1, the J call TRBJ2-3; D might be TRBD2 (5 bases). CDR3 size: 15 residues. The germline gives CDR1 SGHRS, CDR2 YFSETQ. V was clipped by 0 bases and J by 14 bases, with 22 bases between them. The CDR3 nucleotides read TGCGCCAGCAGCTTGGCGGGAAACTTCCACAGATACGCGTATTTT. Translating gives CASSLAGNFHRYAYF.

This chain connects TRBV6-2 or TRBV6-3 to TRBJ2-2; 8 bases agree with TRBD2. V trimming: 6 bases; J trimming: 6 bases; junction bases outside the gene matches: 12. This CDR3 region has 16 residues. Germline V gene lookup returns CDR1 MNHEY and CDR2 SVGEGT. CDR3 sequence (DNA): TGTGCCAGCAGGCCCTCCGGGACTAGTTTTCCCGGGGAGCTGTTTTTT. Its protein is CASRPSGTSFPGELFF.

This sequence joins TRBV20-1 and TRBJ2-1; tentatively, D is TRBD2 (6 bases). Germline V CDR1 and CDR2: DFQATT, SNEGSKA (reference sequence). The CDR3 consists of 14 residues. V was clipped by 2 bases and J by 7 bases, with 15 bases between them. The CDR3 region has the DNA TGCAGTGCTAGACCAAAGGGCGGGACTAATGAGCAGTTCTTC. Protein product: CSARPKGGTNEQFF.

In its sample, this clonotype was seen once. The chain employs TRBV20-1 and TRBJ1-1; possible D gene TRBD1, 5 bases. The CDR3 spans 13 residues. CDR1 is DFQATT, CDR2 SNEGSKA, per germline (reference sequence). Trimming stripped 5 bases from V and 3 bases from J, with 13 bases between. CDR3 DNA: TGCAGTGCTCGCACGGACACATACACTGAAGCTTTCTTT. It encodes CSARTDTYTEAFF.

The gene calls are TRBV29-1 and TRBJ1-4, with D perhaps TRBD1 (6 bases). Germline loops: CDR1 SQVTM, CDR2 ANQGSEA. The CDR3 length is 12 residues. Trimming stripped 5 bases from V and 8 bases from J, with 12 bases between. CDR3 sequence reads: CSVSGASEKLFF. For the CDR3, the DNA is TGCAGCGTTTCGGGGGCTTCAGAAAAACTGTTTTTT.

The chain links TRBV28 to TRBJ2-7; 13 nucleotides match TRBD2. Germline V gene sequence: CDR1 MDHEN, CDR2 SYDVKM. This CDR3 comprises 16 residues. The V gene end was trimmed by 3 bases and the J gene end by 7 bases; junction bases not matched to a gene: 9. CDR3 DNA sequence: TGTGCCAGCAGTTTCCGGACTAGCGGGAGTATTGATGAGCAGTACTTC. It yields the protein CASSFRTSGSIDEQYF. The whole variable domain, remainder taken from reference TRBV28 and TRBJ2-7, is DVKVTQSSRYLVKRTGEKVFLECVQDMDHENMFWYRQDPGLGLRLIYFSYDVKMKEKGDIPEGYSVSREKKERFSLILESASTNQTSMYLCASSFRTSGSIDEQYFGPGTRLTVT.

This clonotype has only a few counts. The rearrangement uses TRBV6-5 and TRBJ2-7, with D maybe TRBD1 (6 bases). The germline V and J ends were trimmed by 5 bases and 3 bases, with 17 bases remaining between them. In germline, CDR1 is MNHEY, CDR2 SVGAGI. This CDR3 region has 15 residues. The CDR3 coding sequence is TGTGCCAGCAGTGGACAGTCCTGGTCTATCTACGAGCAGTACTTC. This translates into CASSGQSWSIYEQYF.

The rearrangement joins TRBV5-1 to TRBJ2-1; a weak D match, TRBD2 (5 bases). V lost 0 bases and J lost 0, with 10 bases in between. Germline values: CDR1 SGHRS, CDR2 YFSETQ. CDR3 size: 16 residues. The CDR3 reads CASSLAWRSSYNEQFF. DNA for the CDR3: TGCGCCAGCAGCTTGGCCTGGAGGAGCTCCTACAATGAGCAGTTCTTC.

This sequence joins TRBV27 and TRBJ2-3; D unresolved. The germline CDR1 and CDR2 sequences are MNHEY and SMNVEV (reference sequence). The V end lost 5 bases, the J end lost 9 bases, and 9 bases lay between the germline ends. The CDR3 is 11 amino acids. Here the CDR3 DNA reads TGTGCCAGCAGTCGTCAAGGGACGCAGTATTTT. It encodes CASSRQGTQYF.

Only a few counts were recorded for this clonotype. The CDR3 bases are TGCGCCAGCAGCCTCCGGACAGGGGGGGCTGTAACCTACGAGCAGTACTTC. Its translation is CASSLRTGGAVTYEQYF. The rearrangement joins TRBV5-1 to TRBJ2-7, with TRBD1 matching 10 bases. Germline V gene sequence: CDR1 SGHRS, CDR2 YFSETQ. Losses at the gene ends were 4 bases for V and 2 bases for J; bases not matched to a gene: 12. CDR3 length equals 17 residues.

The chain carries TRBV15 and TRBJ1-2; the D gene is possibly TRBD1 (5 bases). The CDR3 has 15 residues. Trimming removed 1 base at V and 3 bases at J, with 12 bases between. Germline loops: CDR1 LNHNV, CDR2 YYDKDF (reference sequence). This chain's CDR3 is CATSRGRPGDYGYTF. The CDR3 DNA reads as TGTGCCACCAGCAGAGGACGGCCGGGGGACTATGGCTACACCTTC.

This clonotype turned up a few times. This chain connects TRBV24-1 to TRBJ2-3; D remains unclear. This CDR3 spans 12 amino acids. Trimming took off 3 bases at V and 6 bases at J, with 6 bases between the two ends. Germline V gives CDR1 KGHDR, CDR2 SFDVKD. Written as DNA, the CDR3 is TGTGCCACCAGTGATCTCCCCGATACGCAGTATTTT. Its translation: CATSDLPDTQYF.

The rearrangement joins TRBV12-3 or TRBV12-4 to TRBJ2-7; 9 nucleotides agree with TRBD2. The trim removed 8 bases at V and 6 bases at J, leaving 14 bases unmatched. The CDR3 consists of 15 residues. The CDR3 spells CASFDGGRAYCEQYF. As DNA, the CDR3 is TGTGCCAGCTTTGACGGCGGGAGGGCCTATTGCGAGCAGTACTTC.

V usage is TRBV6-5 and J usage is TRBJ1-2, with D hard to call. Germline CDR1 is MNHEY and CDR2 is SVGAGI. The CDR3 is 13 amino acids. V was shortened by 7 bases and J by 7 bases, with 16 bases between the two germline ends. Written as DNA, the CDR3 is TGTGCCAGCATGCCCGGGAGGCGAGGTGGCTACACCTTC. This sequence encodes CASMPGRRGGYTF.

V is TRBV6-1 and J is TRBJ2-7; D uncertain. The CDR3 is 11 amino acids. V was clipped by 8 bases and J by 3 bases, with 8 bases between them. Germline CDR1 and CDR2: MNHNS and SASEGT. CDR3 DNA sequence: TGTGCCAGCCAGAAACTCTACGAGCAGTACTTC. Amino acids: CASQKLYEQYF.

J is TRBJ2-5 and V is TRBV6-5; no definite D call. Per the germline V gene, CDR1 is MNHEY and CDR2 is SVGAGI. This CDR3 region has 16 residues. Between the trimmed V and J ends, which lost 3 bases and 0 bases, there was a span of 14 bases. DNA of the CDR3: TGTGCCAGCAGTTATAATAAAGTCTTGCACCAAGAGACCCAGTACTTC. The encoded protein is CASSYNKVLHQETQYF.

This clonotype appeared once. The V gene is TRBV25-1, the J gene TRBJ2-6; 7 bases are a match to TRBD1. The CDR3 sequence is 15 residues long. CDR1 MGHDK and CDR2 SYGVNS come from the germline V gene. The CDR3 DNA follows: TGTGTCAGTACGGGACAGAAGACCGGGGCCAACGTCCTGACTTTC. It specifies CVSTGQKTGANVLTF.

This clonotype turned up a few times. The chain carries TRBV2 and TRBJ2-4, with TRBD2 as a possible D gene (5 bases). Germline-derived CDR1 and CDR2 are SNHLY and FYNNEI. Trimming pared 4 bases from V and 13 bases from J, leaving 14 bases between. This CDR3 contains 12 residues. This chain's CDR3 is CASSVNGNLQYF. The CDR3, as DNA: TGTGCCAGCAGTGTCAACGGGAACCTGCAGTACTTC.

The chain recombines TRBV9 with TRBJ2-7; D is unresolved. V lost 4 bases, J lost 2 bases, and 10 bases lay in between. Germline CDR1 and CDR2: SGDLS and YYNGEE. The CDR3 contains 13 residues. The CDR3 DNA follows: TGTGCCAGCAGCCGCGCCCCCACCTACGAGCAGTACTTC. Protein product: CASSRAPTYEQYF.

V usage is TRBV10-2 and J usage is TRBJ2-2; perhaps D is TRBD1 or TRBD2 (5 bases each). The CDR3 covers 16 residues. Trimming took off 0 bases at V and 8 bases at J, with 16 bases between the two ends. Germline loops: CDR1 WSHSY, CDR2 SAAADI. CDR3 DNA: TGCGCCAGCAGTGAGTCGGGACGTGTAAAGCTTGGGGAGCTGTTTTTT. Translated: CASSESGRVKLGELFF.

Details on this clonotype: A much larger clone differs from this one at a single base, so this may be a read error. V is TRBV5-1 and J is TRBJ2-5; D uncertain. V lost 4 bases and J lost 11, with 12 bases in between. CDR1 and CDR2 (germline): SGHRS, YFSETQ. This CDR3 is built from 11 residues. The CDR3 loop is CASSRNNEQYF. CDR3 sequence (DNA): TGCGCCAGCAGCCGAAACAATGAGCAGTACTTC. Based on the CDR3 plus reference TRBV5-1 and TRBJ2-5, the full variable domain is KAGVTQTPRYLIKTRGQQVTLSCSPISGHRSVSWYQQTPGQGLQFLFEYFSETQRNKGNFPGRFSGRQFSNSRSEMNVSTLELGDSALYLCASSRNNEQYFGPGTRLLVL.

A few counts support this clonotype. The J gene is TRBJ2-7, the V gene TRBV27, with D maybe TRBD2 (5 bases). The V and J ends lost 3 bases and 0 bases respectively, with 12 bases between them. Germline assignment: CDR1 MNHEY and CDR2 SMNVEV (reference sequence). The CDR3 sequence is 15 residues long. The CDR3 loop is CASSFGLAPSYEQYF. DNA of the CDR3: TGTGCCAGCAGTTTCGGGCTAGCACCCTCCTACGAGCAGTACTTC.

Remarks on this clonotype: Germline is not matched at one junction end, which may reflect a read error. The rearrangement links TRBV12-3 or TRBV12-4 to TRBJ2-1, with D possibly TRBD2 on 5 matching bases. The CDR3 loop spans 12 amino acids. The CDR3 loop is CASSLDSYEQLF. As DNA, the CDR3 is TGTGCCAGCAGCCTGGACTCTTATGAGCAGTTATTC.

The chain recombines TRBV5-1 with TRBJ2-7; maybe TRBD2 (5 bases). Germline CDR1 is SGHRS and CDR2 is YFSETQ. The V end lost 5 bases, the J end lost 2 bases, and 14 bases lay between the germline ends. The CDR3 consists of 14 residues. The CDR3 DNA follows: TGCGCCAGCAGTGGGGAGCACGCAGCCTACGAGCAGTACTTC. It is translated as CASSGEHAAYEQYF. Full variable domain (missing parts from reference TRBV5-1 and TRBJ2-7): KAGVTQTPRYLIKTRGQQVTLSCSPISGHRSVSWYQQTPGQGLQFLFEYFSETQRNKGNFPGRFSGRQFSNSRSEMNVSTLELGDSALYLCASSGEHAAYEQYFGPGTRLTVT.

This clonotype has only a few counts. CDR3 protein: CASSQGDPSWKETQYF. The CDR3 bases are TGTGCCAGCAGCCAGGGGGACCCGTCTTGGAAAGAGACCCAGTACTTC. This chain links TRBV14 with TRBJ2-5; either TRBD1 or TRBD2 may supply D (5 bases each). CDR1 is SGHDN and CDR2 is FVKESK in the germline V gene. The CDR3 has 16 residues. V was pared by 3 bases and J by 3 bases, with 17 bases between. Drawing the rest from reference TRBV14 and TRBJ2-5, the complete variable domain is EAGVTQFPSHSVIEKGQTVTLRCDPISGHDNLYWYRRVMGKEIKFLLHFVKESKQDESGMPNNRFLAERTGGTYSTLKVQPAELEDSGVYFCASSQGDPSWKETQYFGPGTRLLVL.

The CDR3 region has the DNA TGTGCCACCAGTGACGGCCAGGCATTCTGGAAGCAGTACTTC. Encoded protein: CATSDGQAFWKQYF. The V call is TRBV24-1, the J call TRBJ2-5; D unclear. Trimming shortened V by 4 bases and J by 11 bases, and 19 bases separated the two germline ends. Per germline, CDR1 KGHDR and CDR2 SFDVKD. The CDR3 length is 14 residues.

The J gene is TRBJ2-5, the V gene TRBV12-3 or TRBV12-4; 8 bases map to TRBD2. Trimming took 6 bases from V and 5 from J; bases not matched to a gene: 11. The CDR3 spans 15 residues. The CDR3 protein is CASSLAGTSEETQYF. CDR3 DNA: TGTGCCAGCAGCCTCGCCGGGACTAGTGAGGAGACCCAGTACTTC.